This TCR beta chain was identified during a study of cytomegalovirus exposure and HLA in healthy donors. Overall study context: Later, an analysis reported that the approximately 120 validation repertoires had used the same platform as the approximately 600 first-cohort repertoires. Points from the study as a whole: Many donors carried some public TCRs, although rarity characterized most TCR sequences. Cytomegalovirus status was reportedly diagnosed by the classifier with high specificity and sensitivity. There were a few CMV-associated chains whose specificity for CMV antigens was confirmed in vitro.

Comment on this clone: Its antigen is unidentified.

The assay was immunoSEQ multiplex PCR, and TCRdb's table has in-frame clones only and misses some. The sample shows 82,000 or so clones, around 95% of them seen only once. Sequenced input: PBMCs. This clonotype was sampled from a woman aged 18 to 35 in good health and CMV-seronegative.

The CDR3 loop is CASSLRSTVGTDTQYF. The CDR3 DNA reads TGTGCCAGCAGCCTCCGAAGCACCGTGGGCACAGATACGCAGTATTTT. The chain recombines TRBV11-2 with TRBJ2-3; D remains unclear. Germline CDR1 and CDR2: SGHAT and FQNNGV. With 5 bases removed from V and 1 base from J, the gap between germline ends came to 16 bases. The CDR3 spans 16 residues.